One and the same sample provided the 9 T cell receptor beta chains below, sequenced in a study of vaccination and CD4 T cells after COVID-19. The Oncomine TCR Beta short-read assay was what sequenced the DNA obtained from cultured CD4+ T cells. TCRdb itself ran the PCR reads through MiXCR, one entry per CDR3 protein. The data show around 21,000 distinct CDR3 sequences, roughly 40% seen once. No antigens are known for them. Specified time point: late sampling 161 to 241 days after vaccination in three convalescent patients. Treatment denoted: approximately nine-day PBMC culture with coronavirus spike peptide pools or control peptides (ViraFEST assay). The sequences come from CD4+ T cells from blood, cultured in vitro, collected about 7 months after SARS-CoV-2 vaccination. These receptors were taken from a human donor who had recovered from COVID-19.

This chain uses TRBV28 with TRBJ1-1; D remains unclear. CDR1 and CDR2 (germline): MDHEN, SYDVKM. CDR3 length equals 11 residues. V was trimmed by 1 base and J by 10 bases, leaving 7 bases between them. CDR3 nucleotide sequence: TGTGCCAGCAGTTTATTTCGGTCAGCTTTCTTT. Encoded protein: CASSLFRSAFF. Drawing the rest from reference TRBV28 and TRBJ1-1, the complete variable domain is DVKVTQSSRYLVKRTGEKVFLECVQDMDHENMFWYRQDPGLGLRLIYFSYDVKMKEKGDIPEGYSVSREKKERFSLILESASTNQTSMYLCASSLFRSAFFGQGTRLTVV.

This chain links TRBV20-1 with TRBJ1-1; a possible D gene is TRBD1 (5 bases). The germline V gene has CDR1 DFQATT and CDR2 SNEGSKA (reference sequence). The CDR3 extends over 12 amino acids. Trimming took off 0 bases at V and 7 bases at J, with 9 bases between the two ends. CDR3: CSARDRQLEAFF. For the CDR3, the DNA is TGCAGTGCTAGAGACCGACAGCTTGAAGCTTTCTTT.

The table lists this clonotype with a count of one. The V gene is TRBV15, the J gene TRBJ1-3; D not certain. Per germline, CDR1 LNHNV and CDR2 YYDKDF (reference sequence). Trimming shortened V by 0 bases and J by 0 bases, and 9 bases separated the two germline ends. This CDR3 has 16 residues. CDR3 amino acids: CATSRETASSGNTIYF. CDR3 DNA: TGTGCCACCAGCAGAGAAACAGCTAGCTCTGGAAACACCATATATTTT.

This chain joins TRBV7-8 and TRBJ2-1; D may correspond to TRBD1 or TRBD2 (5 bases each). The CDR3 covers 14 residues. Germline lookup yields CDR1 SGHVS and CDR2 FQNEAQ. Trimming took off 5 bases at V and 6 bases at J, with 14 bases between the two ends. In nucleotides, the CDR3 is TGTGCCAGCAGCCCAATCGGGACCGTCAATGAGCAGTTCTTC. Translating it yields CASSPIGTVNEQFF.

The chain has TRBV6-1 and TRBJ1-6; D gene ambiguous. CDR1 is MNHNS, CDR2 SASEGT, per germline. V gave up 2 bases and J gave up 7 bases, with 6 bases separating them. This CDR3 comprises 13 residues. The CDR3 is CASSERRNSPLHF. DNA for the CDR3: TGTGCCAGCAGTGAAAGGCGAAATTCACCCCTCCACTTT.

This clonotype was seen a handful of times. The chain recombines TRBV24-1 with TRBJ1-1; tentative D call: TRBD1 (5 bases). The CDR3 is 14 residues long. Trimming stripped 10 bases from V and 4 bases from J, with 18 bases between. CDR1 is KGHDR and CDR2 is SFDVKD in the germline V gene. CDR3 nucleotide sequence: TGTGCCACTGCCTCGGCGGGGCCGGTCACTGAAGCTTTCTTT. Translated: CATASAGPVTEAFF.

This clonotype was observed a handful of times. The CDR3 here is CSARRIPGPGGETQYF. DNA of the CDR3: TGCAGTGCTAGGAGGATACCGGGCCCCGGCGGAGAGACCCAGTACTTC. This chain joins TRBV20-1 and TRBJ2-5, with unresolved D. The V gene lost 3 bases and the J gene lost 4 bases, with 21 bases spanning the gap. The germline CDR1 and CDR2 sequences are DFQATT and SNEGSKA (reference sequence). The CDR3 is 16 residues long.

This clonotype was picked up one time. This chain joins TRBV6-2 or TRBV6-3 and TRBJ2-3; tentatively, D is TRBD1 (7 bases). The V gene's germline CDR1 is MNHEY and CDR2 SVGEGT. The CDR3 consists of 15 residues. With 6 bases removed from V and 8 bases from J, the gap between germline ends came to 21 bases. CDR3 region: CASSWQGGIWTTQYF. The CDR3 DNA sequence: TGTGCCAGCAGCTGGCAGGGGGGTATTTGGACTACGCAGTATTTT.

V usage is TRBV20-1 and J usage is TRBJ2-2; 9 bases match TRBD2. CDR3 size: 14 residues. CDR1 is DFQATT, CDR2 SNEGSKA, per germline (reference sequence). CDR3 residues: CSKGGREGTGELFF. In DNA, the CDR3 is TGCAGCAAGGGGGGGCGGGAGGGGACCGGGGAGCTGTTTTTT.